This T cell receptor beta chain came from a study of CD8+CD57+ T cells in acquired aplastic anemia. As for the study in general: Recorded DNA amounts for sorted CD4+ and CD8+ cells had an average of around 3.5 ug.

This clonotype was observed once. Its target is unknown. An expansion of CD8+CD57+ cells by flow cytometry had been shown in patients chosen for sequencing. Among the patients, none had received any therapy at the time of blood sampling. Template material for TCR beta VDJ and CDR3 profiling consisted of genomic DNA. TCRdb redid the calling of the reads with MiXCR, one entry per CDR3 protein. Of under 200,000 distinct CDR3 sequences in the sample, 45% to 50% are singletons; the top ten hold over 25%. Study results and caveats: About 30 CD8+ CDR3 sequences occurred in both the patients and the controls.

V shed 4 bases, J shed 1 base, and the junction held 6 bases outside the gene matches. The germline V gene encodes CDR1 SEHNR and CDR2 FQNEAQ (reference sequence). This CDR3 is 15 amino acids long. Input material: sorted CD4+, CD8+, or CD8+CD57+ T cells (not recorded which) from PBMCs. The genes are TRBV7-9 and TRBJ2-7, with 8 bases matching TRBD1. This TCR came from a human donor with aplastic anemia. The DNA for the CDR3 is TGTGCCAGCAGCTCAAACCGGGACAGGTCCTACGAGCAGTACTTC. This encodes CASSSNRDRSYEQYF.